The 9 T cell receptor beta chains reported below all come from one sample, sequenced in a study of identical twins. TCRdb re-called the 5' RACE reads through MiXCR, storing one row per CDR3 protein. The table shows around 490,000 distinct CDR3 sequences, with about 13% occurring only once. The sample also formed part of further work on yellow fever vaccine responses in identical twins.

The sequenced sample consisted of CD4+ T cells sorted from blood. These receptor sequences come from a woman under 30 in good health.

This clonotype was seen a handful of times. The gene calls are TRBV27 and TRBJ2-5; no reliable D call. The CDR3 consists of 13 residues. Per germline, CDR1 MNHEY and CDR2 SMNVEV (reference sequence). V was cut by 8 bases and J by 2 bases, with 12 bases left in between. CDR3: CASQNLLQETQYF. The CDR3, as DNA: TGTGCCAGCCAAAACCTCCTTCAAGAGACCCAGTACTTC.

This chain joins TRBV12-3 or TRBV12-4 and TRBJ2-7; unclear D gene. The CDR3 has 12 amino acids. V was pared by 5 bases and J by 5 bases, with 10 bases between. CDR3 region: CASSRRLDEQYF. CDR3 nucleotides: TGTGCCAGCAGTCGCCGACTTGACGAGCAGTACTTC.

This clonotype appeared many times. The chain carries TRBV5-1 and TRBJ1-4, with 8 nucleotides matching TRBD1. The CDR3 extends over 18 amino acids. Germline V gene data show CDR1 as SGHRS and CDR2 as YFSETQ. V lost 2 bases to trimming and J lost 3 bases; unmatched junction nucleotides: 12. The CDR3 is CASSFRTGMRRANEKLFF. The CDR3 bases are TGCGCCAGCAGCTTCCGGACAGGGATGAGGAGGGCTAATGAAAAACTGTTTTTT.

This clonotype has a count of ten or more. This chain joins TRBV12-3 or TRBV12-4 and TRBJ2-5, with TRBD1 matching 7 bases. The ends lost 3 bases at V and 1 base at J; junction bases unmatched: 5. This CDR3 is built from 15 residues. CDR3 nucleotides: TGTGCCAGCAGTTTCAGACAGGGAGCCCAAGAGACCCAGTACTTC. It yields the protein CASSFRQGAQETQYF.

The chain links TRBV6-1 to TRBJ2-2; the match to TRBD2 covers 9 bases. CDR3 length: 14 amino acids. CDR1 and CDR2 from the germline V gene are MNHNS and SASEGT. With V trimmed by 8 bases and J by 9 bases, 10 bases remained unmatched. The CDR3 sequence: CASLSGGSTRELFF. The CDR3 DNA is TGTGCCAGCCTGAGCGGGGGGAGTACCAGGGAGCTGTTTTTT.

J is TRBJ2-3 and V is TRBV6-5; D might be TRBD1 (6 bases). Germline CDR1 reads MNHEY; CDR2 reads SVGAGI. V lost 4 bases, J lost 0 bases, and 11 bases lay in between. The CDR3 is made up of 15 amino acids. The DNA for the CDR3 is TGTGCCAGCAGTTGGGGGCACACTAGCACAGATACGCAGTATTTT. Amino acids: CASSWGHTSTDTQYF.

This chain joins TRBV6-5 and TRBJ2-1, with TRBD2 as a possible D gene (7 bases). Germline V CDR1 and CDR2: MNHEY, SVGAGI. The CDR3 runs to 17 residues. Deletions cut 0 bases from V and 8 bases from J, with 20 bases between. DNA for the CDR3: TGTGCCAGCAGTTACTCGATCGGCGGGGGCCCAAAGGATGAGCAGTTCTTC. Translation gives CASSYSIGGGPKDEQFF.

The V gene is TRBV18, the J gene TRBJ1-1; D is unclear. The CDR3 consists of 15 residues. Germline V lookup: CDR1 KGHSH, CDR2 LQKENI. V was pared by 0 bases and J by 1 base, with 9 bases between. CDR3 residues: CASSPPGIRNTEAFF. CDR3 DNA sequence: TGTGCCAGCTCACCACCGGGAATCCGGAACACTGAAGCTTTCTTT. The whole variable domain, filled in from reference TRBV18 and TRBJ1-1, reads NAGVMQNPRHLVRRRGQEARLRCSPMKGHSHVYWYRQLPEEGLKFMVYLQKENIIDESGMPKERFSAEFPKEGPSILRIQQVVRGDSAAYFCASSPPGIRNTEAFFGQGTRLTVV.

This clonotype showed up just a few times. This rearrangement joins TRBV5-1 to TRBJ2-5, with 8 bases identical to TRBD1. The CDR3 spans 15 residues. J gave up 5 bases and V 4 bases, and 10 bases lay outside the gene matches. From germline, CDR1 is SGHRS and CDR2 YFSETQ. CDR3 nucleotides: TGCGCCAGCAGCCCTGTGACAGGGGCGGGTGAGACCCAGTACTTC. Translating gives CASSPVTGAGETQYF.